The next 32 T cell receptor beta chains were all read from a single sample in a study of T cell responses to AZD1222 COVID-19 vaccine. The method was immunoSEQ multiplex PCR; TCRdb's version includes in-frame clones alone and lacks a portion of them. The sample lists roughly 80,000 clones, about 91% seen once, with about 5% in the top ten. This specimen was peripheral blood, taken on day 0 of AZD1222 vaccination. The receptors originated from an adult in good health.

The genes are TRBV6-6 and TRBJ2-3; 7 positions match TRBD2. There are 13 residues in the CDR3. With 5 bases clipped from V and 6 bases from J, the junction kept 5 bases outside the gene matches. Germline-derived CDR1 and CDR2 are MNHNY and SVGAGI (reference sequence). The CDR3 sequence: CASSRTSVDTQYF. For the CDR3, the DNA is TGTGCCAGCAGTCGGACTAGTGTCGATACGCAGTATTTT.

This sequence joins TRBV10-1 and TRBJ2-1; 13 bases agree with TRBD2. The CDR3 is 16 amino acids. The trim removed 6 bases at V and 3 bases at J, leaving 5 bases unmatched. Germline V gene sequence: CDR1 WNHNN, CDR2 SYGVQD (reference sequence). The CDR3 is CASSAGTSGDYNEQFF. The CDR3 DNA reads TGCGCCAGCAGCGCCGGGACTAGCGGGGACTACAATGAGCAGTTCTTC.

J is TRBJ2-1 and V is TRBV3-1 (or the pseudogene TRBV3-2), with D uncertain. CDR1 and CDR2 (germline): LGHDT, YNNKEL (reference sequence). CDR3 length: 16 amino acids. The V gene lost 0 bases and the J gene lost 8 bases, with 17 bases spanning the gap. The CDR3 is CASSQEGLVSRDEQFF. CDR3 bases: TGTGCCAGCAGCCAAGAGGGTCTGGTTAGTCGGGATGAGCAGTTCTTC.

The chain couples TRBV19 to TRBJ1-5; D ambiguous. The CDR3 runs 12 residues. Germline V gene lookup returns CDR1 LNHDA and CDR2 SQIVND (reference sequence). V was shortened by 7 bases and J by 6 bases, with 10 bases between the two germline ends. The CDR3 is CASTRGLQPQHF. In nucleotides, the CDR3 is TGTGCCAGTACTCGAGGGCTTCAGCCCCAGCATTTT.

This chain connects TRBV25-1 to TRBJ2-1; perhaps D is TRBD1 or TRBD2 (7 bases each). CDR3 length: 16 residues. Trimming left V 3 bases short and J 5 bases short, with 17 bases between. The germline V gene encodes CDR1 MGHDK and CDR2 SYGVNS. CDR3 region: CASSDPGGQRNNEQFF. CDR3 DNA: TGTGCCAGCAGTGACCCGGGGGGACAGCGGAACAATGAGCAGTTCTTC.

The gene calls are TRBV21-1 and TRBJ2-2; the D call of TRBD2 is as the table states it, not checked on the DNA. TRBV21-1 represents a pseudogene. CDR3 length: 17 amino acids. The CDR3 sequence is CASSRVAAARVTGELFF. The CDR3 bases are TGTGCCAGCAGCAGGGTCGCAGCCGCCCGGGTCACCGGGGAGCTGTTTTTT.

The CDR3 spells CASSDSTENEKLFF. CDR3 in DNA: TGTGCCAGCAGTGATTCGACTGAAAATGAAAAACTGTTTTTT. The gene calls are TRBV2 and TRBJ1-4; D remains unclear. The V end lost 3 bases, the J end lost 5 bases, and 10 bases lay between the germline ends. The CDR3 is 14 residues long. Germline V gene lookup returns CDR1 SNHLY and CDR2 FYNNEI.

The rearrangement uses TRBV18 and TRBJ2-7; D might be TRBD1 (6 bases). This CDR3 is built from 12 residues. Trimming cost V 6 bases and J 6 bases, with 12 bases left between them. Germline CDR1 and CDR2: KGHSH and LQKENI. The CDR3 sequence is CASSPLGGEQYF. CDR3 DNA: TGTGCCAGCTCCCCTCTAGGGGGCGAGCAGTACTTC.

The rearrangement links TRBV7-2 to TRBJ2-7, with 8 bases aligning to TRBD2. Germline V gene data show CDR1 as SGHTA and CDR2 as FQGNSA. The length of the CDR3 is 16 residues. Trimming at V came to 2 bases and at J to 0 bases, leaving 6 bases not matched to a gene. The CDR3 here is CASSLRAGTSSYEQYF. The CDR3 nucleotides read TGTGCCAGCAGCTTAAGGGCCGGGACTAGCTCCTACGAGCAGTACTTC.

V usage is TRBV14 and J usage is TRBJ2-2, with TRBD1 identical over 7 bases. The V gene's germline CDR1 is SGHDN and CDR2 FVKESK. This CDR3 is built from 14 residues. V lost 4 bases, J lost 7 bases, and 6 bases stayed unmatched. In nucleotides, the CDR3 is TGTGCCAGCAGCCCCTACAGGGGAATCGGGGAGCTGTTTTTT. This sequence encodes CASSPYRGIGELFF.

The chain uses TRBV28 and TRBJ1-6; 9 bases agree with TRBD1. J gave up 11 bases and V 6 bases, and 8 bases lay outside the gene matches. The germline gives CDR1 MDHEN, CDR2 SYDVKM. This CDR3 spans 14 amino acids. The CDR3 here is CASSQGQGRAPLHF. CDR3 sequence (DNA): TGTGCCAGCAGCCAGGGACAGGGTCGGGCACCCCTCCACTTT.

This clone was counted a single time. The rearrangement joins TRBV10-3 to TRBJ2-7; the match to TRBD1 covers 10 bases. Germline V gene lookup returns CDR1 ENHRY and CDR2 SYGVKD. This CDR3 contains 13 residues. V dropped 6 bases and J dropped 6; count of bases not matched to a gene: 5. In DNA, the CDR3 is TGTGCCATCAGATCGGGACAGGGGACCGAGCAGTACTTC. Its protein is CAIRSGQGTEQYF.

The CDR3, as DNA: TGTGCCAGCAGTGAAGTAATCCTAGGTGCGATCACTGAAGCTTTCTTT. Its translation: CASSEVILGAITEAFF. The chain employs TRBV6-1 and TRBJ1-1; unclear D gene. Germline V gene data show CDR1 as MNHNS and CDR2 as SASEGT. There are 16 residues in the CDR3. Trimming took 1 base from V and 4 from J, leaving 16 bases between them.

This chain joins TRBV28 and TRBJ1-2, with D unresolved. V was shortened by 5 bases and J by 5 bases, with 21 bases between the two germline ends. Germline V CDR1 and CDR2: MDHEN, SYDVKM. CDR3 size: 16 residues. The CDR3 sequence: CASSIPRRGWGYGYTF. DNA for the CDR3: TGTGCCAGCAGTATCCCCAGACGGGGTTGGGGATATGGCTACACCTTC.

The sample holds one count of this clone. This chain joins TRBV9 and TRBJ2-5; 8 bases align to TRBD1. V trimming: 2 bases; J trimming: 5 bases; junction bases outside the gene matches: 11. The V gene's germline CDR1 is SGDLS and CDR2 YYNGEE. The CDR3 is 16 amino acids. CDR3 nucleotide sequence: TGTGCCAGCAGCGTCGGGACAGGCGCCCTGGGGGAGACCCAGTACTTC. This gives the protein CASSVGTGALGETQYF. Based on the CDR3 plus reference TRBV9 and TRBJ2-5, the full variable domain is DSGVTQTPKHLITATGQRVTLRCSPRSGDLSVYWYQQSLDQGLQFLIQYYNGEERAKGNILERFSAQQFPDLHSELNLSSLELGDSALYFCASSVGTGALGETQYFGPGTRLLVL.

This chain's CDR3 is CASSVDRVNEKLFF. Written as DNA, the CDR3 is TGTGCCAGCAGCGTAGACAGGGTTAATGAAAAACTGTTTTTT. J is TRBJ1-4 and V is TRBV9; the D gene is possibly TRBD1 (6 bases). The CDR3 extends over 14 amino acids. Trimming left V 0 bases short and J 4 bases short, with 7 bases between. Germline CDR1 SGDLS, CDR2 YYNGEE. The full variable domain, in which reference TRBV9 and TRBJ1-4 provide the parts outside the CDR3, is DSGVTQTPKHLITATGQRVTLRCSPRSGDLSVYWYQQSLDQGLQFLIQYYNGEERAKGNILERFSAQQFPDLHSELNLSSLELGDSALYFCASSVDRVNEKLFFGSGTQLSVL.

The chain links TRBV6-4 to TRBJ2-1; TRBD2 is a possible D gene (5 bases). Trimming left V 2 bases short and J 9 bases short, with 11 bases between. The CDR3 is 13 residues long. Germline CDR1 and CDR2: MRHNA and SNTAGT. The DNA for the CDR3 is TGTGCCAGCAGTGACAGGGAGTACGGTGAGCAGTTCTTC. Protein: CASSDREYGEQFF.

The chain employs TRBV7-8 and TRBJ1-1, with D possibly matching TRBD1 (5 bases). The CDR3 covers 17 residues. CDR1 and CDR2 from the germline V gene are SGHVS and FQNEAQ. Trimming removed 0 bases at V and 4 bases at J, with 18 bases between. DNA for the CDR3: TGTGCCAGCAGCTTAGCTATTGGGGCAGGCGGAGGCACTGAAGCTTTCTTT. Encoded protein: CASSLAIGAGGGTEAFF.

This clone has only one observation. The genes are TRBV2 and TRBJ1-5; D gene uncertain. V shed 0 bases and J shed 7 bases, with 10 bases lying between them. The germline gives CDR1 SNHLY, CDR2 FYNNEI. The CDR3 length is 14 residues. CDR3 coding DNA: TGTGCCAGCAGTGAAGCGACCGGCGGGCAGCCCCAGCATTTT. Residues: CASSEATGGQPQHF.

This chain joins TRBV13 and TRBJ2-7, with 11 bases identical to TRBD2. This CDR3 contains 16 residues. The ends lost 6 bases at V and 1 base at J; junction bases unmatched: 8. Germline V CDR1 and CDR2: PRHDT, FYEKMQ (reference sequence). CDR3 region: CASSRRLAGFSYEQYF. CDR3 bases: TGTGCCAGCAGTCGTAGACTAGCGGGATTTTCCTACGAGCAGTACTTC.

CDR3 protein: CASSSRGSYEQYF. The CDR3 nucleotides read TGTGCCAGCAGTTCGAGAGGCAGCTACGAGCAGTACTTC. The chain joins TRBV27 to TRBJ2-7; D gene ambiguous. Trimming stripped 4 bases from V and 3 bases from J, with 10 bases between. Germline values: CDR1 MNHEY, CDR2 SMNVEV (reference sequence). The CDR3 has 13 residues.

This clone occurred once. The V gene is TRBV5-1, the J gene TRBJ2-5; TRBD2 aligns across 7 bases. This CDR3 comprises 14 residues. Per germline, CDR1 SGHRS and CDR2 YFSETQ. V was pared by 4 bases and J by 2 bases, with 5 bases of the junction left unmatched. The CDR3 spells CASSRGTIQETQYF. DNA of the CDR3: TGCGCCAGCAGCCGTGGGACTATTCAAGAGACCCAGTACTTC.

This clone has only one observation. The chain has TRBV9 and TRBJ2-1; D remains ambiguous. V lost 3 bases to trimming and J lost 13 bases, with 14 bases between them. CDR3 length: 12 residues. Germline CDR1 reads SGDLS; CDR2 reads YYNGEE. CDR3 bases: TGTGCCAGCAGCGACTCAAGCTACGGACAGTTCTTC. It codes for CASSDSSYGQFF.

The gene calls are TRBV7-8 and TRBJ2-2, with D possibly being TRBD2 (5 bases). Germline V lookup: CDR1 SGHVS, CDR2 FQNEAQ. CDR3 size: 13 residues. The V gene lost 8 bases and the J gene lost 6 bases, with 13 bases spanning the gap. CDR3 nucleotide sequence: TGTGCCAGCGGGGAGAGATATTCCGGGGAGCTGTTTTTT. Translated, it gives CASGERYSGELFF.

The chain recombines TRBV5-4 with TRBJ1-5; D call uncertain. V lost 4 bases, J lost 3 bases, and 8 bases lay in between. The CDR3 has 13 amino acids. Germline-derived CDR1 and CDR2 are SGHNT and YYREEE (reference sequence). This CDR3 reads CASSIQPNQPQHF. CDR3 bases: TGTGCCAGCAGCATACAGCCCAATCAGCCCCAGCATTTT.

CDR3 DNA sequence: TGTGCCAGCAGCTTATCTAGGACAGGGGCCCACGAGCAGTACTTC. It yields the protein CASSLSRTGAHEQYF. The V call is TRBV11-2, the J call TRBJ2-7; 9 bases fit TRBD1. The CDR3 covers 15 residues. Germline lookup yields CDR1 SGHAT and CDR2 FQNNGV. J gave up 5 bases and V 2 bases, and 7 bases lay outside the gene matches. The variable domain in full, completed from reference TRBV11-2 and TRBJ2-7, reads EAGVAQSPRYKIIEKRQSVAFWCNPISGHATLYWYQQILGQGPKLLIQFQNNGVVDDSQLPKDRFSAERLKGVDSTLKIQPAKLEDSAVYLCASSLSRTGAHEQYFGPGTRLTVT.

The V and J genes are TRBV7-2 and TRBJ2-7; the match to TRBD2 covers 10 bases. The CDR3 has 15 residues. Germline V gives CDR1 SGHTA, CDR2 FQGNSA. The V segment lost 4 bases and the J segment 2 bases; nucleotides outside the gene matches: 5. CDR3 DNA: TGTGCCAGCAGCTCCGTGAGCGGGAGGGCCTACGAGCAGTACTTC. Translating gives CASSSVSGRAYEQYF.

This clone has only one observation. J is TRBJ1-1 and V is TRBV2, with D possibly matching TRBD1 (5 bases). The germline CDR1 and CDR2 sequences are SNHLY and FYNNEI. V gave up 1 base and J gave up 3 bases, with 6 bases separating them. The CDR3 extends over 13 amino acids. The CDR3 loop is CASSEGGYTEAFF. The CDR3 coding sequence is TGTGCCAGCAGTGAAGGGGGCTACACTGAAGCTTTCTTT.

The CDR3 sequence is CASSLVQGAYSGETQYF. CDR3 coding DNA: TGCGCCAGCAGCTTGGTACAGGGGGCTTATAGTGGGGAGACCCAGTACTTC. The chain combines TRBV5-1 with TRBJ2-5; 9 nucleotides line up with TRBD1. The CDR3 extends over 17 amino acids. From germline, CDR1 is SGHRS and CDR2 YFSETQ. J was trimmed by 5 bases and V by 0 bases; bases with no gene match: 11.

The chain links TRBV28 to TRBJ2-7, with TRBD2 matching over 10 bases. Unmatched junction bases numbered 8, after V lost 2 bases and J lost 4 bases. The CDR3 contains 16 residues. Germline CDR1 reads MDHEN; CDR2 reads SYDVKM. The CDR3 DNA reads TGTGCCAGCAGTTTAGTCCCTAGCGGGAGTTGGTACGAGCAGTACTTC. This translates into CASSLVPSGSWYEQYF. The complete variable domain, with remaining parts taken from reference TRBV28 and TRBJ2-7, reads DVKVTQSSRYLVKRTGEKVFLECVQDMDHENMFWYRQDPGLGLRLIYFSYDVKMKEKGDIPEGYSVSREKKERFSLILESASTNQTSMYLCASSLVPSGSWYEQYFGPGTRLTVT.

This chain joins TRBV9 and TRBJ2-2; D not resolved. The germline V gene has CDR1 SGDLS and CDR2 YYNGEE. This CDR3 region has 14 residues. Trimming removed 0 bases at V and 6 bases at J, with 9 bases between. The CDR3 coding sequence is TGTGCCAGCAGCGTAGCAGGTCAGCCCGGGGAGCTGTTTTTT. This codes for CASSVAGQPGELFF.

This chain uses TRBV6-4 with TRBJ1-5, with D unresolved. Trimming pared 4 bases from V and 6 bases from J, leaving 10 bases between. This CDR3 region has 13 residues. The germline gives CDR1 MRHNA, CDR2 SNTAGT. The CDR3 is CASSATLGQPQHF. CDR3 bases: TGTGCCAGCAGTGCGACCTTGGGTCAGCCCCAGCATTTT.